These T cell receptor beta chains were read from a single sample in a study of OX40 agonist ivuxolimab in advanced cancers. The repertoire was sequenced with immunoSEQ multiplex PCR; TCRdb's copy has only in-frame clones and lacks some. The table shows around 62,000 clones, with around 79% occurring only once. The source material was CD4+ or CD8+ T cells sorted from blood, sampled in a trial of the OX40 agonist ivuxolimab. The receptors were sampled from an adult with an advanced solid tumor such as melanoma, head and neck, liver or kidney cancer. The CDR3 runs from the conserved cysteine through the conserved F or W.

CDR3aa	v_gene	j_gene
CASSMLGILDQETQYF	TRBV19	TRBJ2-5
CASSSSGTGLGYTF	TRBV5-4	TRBJ1-2
CASRMRTDYNSPLHF	TRBV2	TRBJ1-6
CASSRQGRDEQFF	TRBV6-4	TRBJ2-1
CASSDMGQEFTKGEQYF	TRBV25-1	TRBJ2-7
CASTPGGTEPQHF	TRBV9	TRBJ1-5
CASSQDLGGREQYF	TRBV4-3	TRBJ2-7
CASSSSSTGVMETQYF	TRBV7-6	TRBJ2-5
CASSPSGRPYEQYF	TRBV7-3	TRBJ2-7
CAGKQERTNTEAFF	TRBV28	TRBJ1-1
CASSFGGPNTEAFF	TRBV5-6	TRBJ1-1